The source of this T cell receptor (beta chain) is a study of patients and donors after allogeneic stem cell transplantation. The CDR3 is 12 residues long. The germline V gene has CDR1 SGHTA and CDR2 FQGNSA. V lost 5 bases and J lost 7, with 6 bases in between. MiXCR was run by TCRdb on the RT-PCR reads, yielding one entry per CDR3 protein. This sample yields roughly 940,000 distinct CDR3 sequences, of which approximately 19% are seen a single time; around 5.5% belongs to the top ten. What was sequenced was blood, either unsorted or a sorted T cell fraction (not recorded which). The TCR sequence derives from a human donor who was either an allogeneic HSCT recipient or a stem cell or donor lymphocyte infusion donor (not recorded which). It is not recorded whose cells these are; they may come from a transplant donor. This sequence joins TRBV7-2 and TRBJ1-6; D call uncertain. The CDR3 region is CASSASNSPLHF. CDR3 in DNA: TGTGCCAGCAGCGCCAGCAATTCACCCCTCCACTTT.